This T cell receptor (beta chain) was identified in a study of graft-versus-host responses after intestinal transplantation. At the level of the study: Each patient got anti-thymocyte globulin induction, then tacrolimus and steroids for about 3 years. Study observations and caveats: Recipient marrow contained GvH clones, some of which appeared first in ileum or blood.

Clones were sequenced by immunoSEQ multiplex PCR, and TCRdb holds only the in-frame ones, with some missing. The repertoire includes 20,000 to 25,000 clones, almost 85% of them detected once, and more than 0.8% sits in the top ten. The germline gives CDR1 SQVTM, CDR2 ANQGSEA. The CDR3 has 15 amino acids. V gave up 7 bases and J gave up 2 bases; unmatched junction bases: 14. This clone occurred once. Its antigen is still unknown. This TCR was recovered from a human donor who was the organ donor for an intestinal transplant. Specimen: unstimulated CD8+ T cells sorted from spleen or lymph node cells, collected before transplant. J is TRBJ2-7 and V is TRBV29-1, with 7 bases fitting TRBD1. For the CDR3, the DNA is TGCAGCGCTGATGGGGACGGGACAGAGCCCTACGAGCAGTACTTC. This translates into CSADGDGTEPYEQYF.